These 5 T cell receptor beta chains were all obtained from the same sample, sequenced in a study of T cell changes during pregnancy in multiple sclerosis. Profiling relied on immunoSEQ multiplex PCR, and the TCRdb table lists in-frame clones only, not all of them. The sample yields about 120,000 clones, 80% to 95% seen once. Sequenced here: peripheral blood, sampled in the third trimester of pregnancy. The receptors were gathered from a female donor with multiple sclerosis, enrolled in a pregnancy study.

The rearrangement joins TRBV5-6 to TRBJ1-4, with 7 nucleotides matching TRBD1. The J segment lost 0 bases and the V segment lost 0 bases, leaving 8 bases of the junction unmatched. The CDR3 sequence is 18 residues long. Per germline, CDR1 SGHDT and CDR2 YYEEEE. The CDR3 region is CASSLAGTATATNEKLFF. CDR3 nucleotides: TGTGCCAGCAGCTTGGCCGGGACAGCCACCGCAACTAATGAAAAACTGTTTTTT.

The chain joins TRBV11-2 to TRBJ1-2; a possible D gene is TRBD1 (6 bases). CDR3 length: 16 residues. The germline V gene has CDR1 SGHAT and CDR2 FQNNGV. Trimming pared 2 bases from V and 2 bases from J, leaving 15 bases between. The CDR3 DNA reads TGTGCCAGCAGCTTATACCTTGGGACAATGAACTATGGCTACACCTTC. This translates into CASSLYLGTMNYGYTF.

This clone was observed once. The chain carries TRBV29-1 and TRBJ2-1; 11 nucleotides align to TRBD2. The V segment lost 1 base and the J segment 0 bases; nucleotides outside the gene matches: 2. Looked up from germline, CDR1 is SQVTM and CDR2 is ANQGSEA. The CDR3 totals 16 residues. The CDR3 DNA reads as TGCAGCGTTGAAGCTAGCGGGAGGAGCTCCTACAATGAGCAGTTCTTC. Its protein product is CSVEASGRSSYNEQFF.

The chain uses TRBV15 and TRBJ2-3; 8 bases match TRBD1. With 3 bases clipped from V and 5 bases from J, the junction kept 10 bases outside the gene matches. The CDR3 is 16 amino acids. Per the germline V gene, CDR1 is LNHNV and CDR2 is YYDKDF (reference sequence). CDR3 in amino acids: CATSSYQGALGDTQYF. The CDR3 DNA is TGTGCCACCAGCAGTTACCAGGGGGCATTGGGAGATACGCAGTATTTT.

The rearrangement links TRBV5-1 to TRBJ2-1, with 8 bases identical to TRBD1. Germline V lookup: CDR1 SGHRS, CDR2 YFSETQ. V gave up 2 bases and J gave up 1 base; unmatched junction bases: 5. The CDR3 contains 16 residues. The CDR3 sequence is CASSFVQGASYNEQFF. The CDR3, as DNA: TGCGCCAGCAGCTTCGTCCAGGGGGCATCCTACAATGAGCAGTTCTTC.